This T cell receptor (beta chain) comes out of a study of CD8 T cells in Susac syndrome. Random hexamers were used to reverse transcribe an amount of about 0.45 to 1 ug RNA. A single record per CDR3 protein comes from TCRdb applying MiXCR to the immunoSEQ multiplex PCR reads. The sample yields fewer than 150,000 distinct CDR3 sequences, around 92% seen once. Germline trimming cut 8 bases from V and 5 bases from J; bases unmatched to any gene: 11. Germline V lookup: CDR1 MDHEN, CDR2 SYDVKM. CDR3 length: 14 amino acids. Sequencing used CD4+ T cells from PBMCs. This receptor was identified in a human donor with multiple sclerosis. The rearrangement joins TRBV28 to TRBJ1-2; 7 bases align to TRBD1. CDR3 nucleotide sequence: TGTGCCAGCCGACCTTCCGGGACAGATTATGGCTACACCTTC. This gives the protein CASRPSGTDYGYTF.